This entry lists 3 T cell receptor beta chains sequenced from one sample in a study of response to subunit inactivated influenza vaccine. TCRdb fed the RT-PCR reads into MiXCR, producing one record per CDR3 protein. The sample contains about 700,000 distinct CDR3 sequences, roughly 13% of which appear only once. The input for sequencing was PBMCs from blood, taken 14 days before vaccination. The receptor set was obtained from a man between 45 and 60 years old who received an inactivated influenza vaccine.

This clonotype was found many times. The rearrangement uses TRBV4-1 and TRBJ1-6; 8 bases match TRBD1. Germline V CDR1 and CDR2: MGHRA, YSYEKL. The CDR3 totals 15 residues. V lost 4 bases and J lost 9; bases outside the gene matches: 8. The CDR3 DNA reads TGCGCCAGCAGCCGAATGACAGGGGCGACTTCACCCCTCCACTTT. It is translated as CASSRMTGATSPLHF.

This clonotype was picked up a small number of times. V usage is TRBV6-2 or TRBV6-3 and J usage is TRBJ2-5; D unresolved. Germline assignment: CDR1 MNHEY and CDR2 SVGEGT. V was pared by 4 bases and J by 2 bases, with 11 bases between. The CDR3 spans 14 residues. The CDR3 is CASSLEGSQETQYF. CDR3 nucleotides: TGTGCCAGCAGTTTAGAAGGCAGTCAAGAGACCCAGTACTTC.

This clonotype appeared a few times. The gene calls are TRBV18 and TRBJ2-7; tentatively, D is TRBD1 (8 bases). Per the germline V gene, CDR1 is KGHSH and CDR2 is LQKENI. V dropped 3 bases and J dropped 6 bases, with 15 bases sitting between them. This CDR3 has 14 residues. Written as DNA, the CDR3 is TGTGCCAGCTCACCGCAGACAGGGGAGGGCGAGCAGTACTTC. It specifies CASSPQTGEGEQYF.